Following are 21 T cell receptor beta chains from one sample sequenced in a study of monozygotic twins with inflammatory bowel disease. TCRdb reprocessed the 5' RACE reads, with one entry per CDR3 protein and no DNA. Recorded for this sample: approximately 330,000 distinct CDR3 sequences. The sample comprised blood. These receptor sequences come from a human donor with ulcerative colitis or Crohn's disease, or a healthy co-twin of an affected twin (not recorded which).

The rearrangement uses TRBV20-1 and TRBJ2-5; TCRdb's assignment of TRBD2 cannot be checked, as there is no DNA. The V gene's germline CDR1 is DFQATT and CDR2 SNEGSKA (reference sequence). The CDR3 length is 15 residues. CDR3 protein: CSASLPSGDPETQYF.

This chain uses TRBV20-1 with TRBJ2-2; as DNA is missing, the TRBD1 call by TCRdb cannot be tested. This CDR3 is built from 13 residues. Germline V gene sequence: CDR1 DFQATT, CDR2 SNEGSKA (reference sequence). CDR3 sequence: CSARDPASPELFF.

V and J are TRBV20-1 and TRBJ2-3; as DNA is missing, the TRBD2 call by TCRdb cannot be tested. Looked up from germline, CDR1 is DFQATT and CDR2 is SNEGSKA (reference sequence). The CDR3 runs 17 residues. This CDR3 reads CSAIDRGGSGKTDTQYF.

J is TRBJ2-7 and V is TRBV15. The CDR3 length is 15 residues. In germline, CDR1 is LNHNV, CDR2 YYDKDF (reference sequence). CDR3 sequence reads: CATSRDHAGFYEQYF.

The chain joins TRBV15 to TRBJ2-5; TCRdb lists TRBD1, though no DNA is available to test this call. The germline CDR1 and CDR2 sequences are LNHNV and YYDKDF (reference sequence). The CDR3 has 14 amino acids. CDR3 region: CATSSRRGPETQYF.

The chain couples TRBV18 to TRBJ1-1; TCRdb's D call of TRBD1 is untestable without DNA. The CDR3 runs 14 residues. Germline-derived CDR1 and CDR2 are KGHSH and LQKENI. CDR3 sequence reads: CASSPAGENTEAFF.

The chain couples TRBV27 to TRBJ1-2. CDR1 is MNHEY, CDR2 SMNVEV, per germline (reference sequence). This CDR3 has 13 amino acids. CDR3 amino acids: CASSQGLNLGYTF.

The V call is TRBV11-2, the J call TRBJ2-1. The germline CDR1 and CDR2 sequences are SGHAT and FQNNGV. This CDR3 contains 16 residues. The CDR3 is CASSLEVVPSYNEQFF.

CDR3 amino acids: CASSQGETLPSYNEQFF. The rearrangement links TRBV4-1 to TRBJ2-1; TCRdb names TRBD2, which stays unverified in the absence of DNA. This CDR3 spans 17 amino acids. Germline V gene lookup returns CDR1 MGHRA and CDR2 YSYEKL.

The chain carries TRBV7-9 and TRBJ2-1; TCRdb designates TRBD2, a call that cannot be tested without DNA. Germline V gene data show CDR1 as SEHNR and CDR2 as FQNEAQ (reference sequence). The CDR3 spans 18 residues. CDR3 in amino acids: CASSLSGWTAGVNDEQFF.

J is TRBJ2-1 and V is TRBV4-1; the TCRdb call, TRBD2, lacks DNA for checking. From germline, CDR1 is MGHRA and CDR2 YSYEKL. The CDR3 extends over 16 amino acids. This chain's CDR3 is CASSQPYSGKGNEQFF.

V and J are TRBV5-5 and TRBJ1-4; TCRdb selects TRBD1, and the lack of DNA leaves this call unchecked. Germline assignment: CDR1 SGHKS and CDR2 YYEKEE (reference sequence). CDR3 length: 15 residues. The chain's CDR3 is CASSAPGRADEKLFF.

CDR3 region: CASSFLPNYGYTF. The V gene is TRBV12-3 or TRBV12-4, the J gene TRBJ1-2. The CDR3 contains 13 residues.

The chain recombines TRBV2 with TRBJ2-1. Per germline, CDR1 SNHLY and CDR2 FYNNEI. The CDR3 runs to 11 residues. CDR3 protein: CASSGFNEQFF.

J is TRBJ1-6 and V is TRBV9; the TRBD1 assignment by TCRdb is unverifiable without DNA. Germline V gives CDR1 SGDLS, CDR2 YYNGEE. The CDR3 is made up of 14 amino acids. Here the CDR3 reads CASSFGQGNSPLHF.

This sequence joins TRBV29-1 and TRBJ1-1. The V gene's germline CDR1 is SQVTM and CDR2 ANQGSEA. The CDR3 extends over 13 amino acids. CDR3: CSVGRGWNTEAFF. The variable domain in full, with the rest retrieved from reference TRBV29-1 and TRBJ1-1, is SAVISQKPSRDICQRGTSLTIQCQVDSQVTMMFWYRQQPGQSLTLIATANQGSEATYESGFVIDKFPISRPNLTFSTLTVSNMSPEDSSIYLCSVGRGWNTEAFFGQGTRLTVV.

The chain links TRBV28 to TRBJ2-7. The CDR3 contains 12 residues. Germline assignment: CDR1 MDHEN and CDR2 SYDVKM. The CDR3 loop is CASSETVAEQYF.

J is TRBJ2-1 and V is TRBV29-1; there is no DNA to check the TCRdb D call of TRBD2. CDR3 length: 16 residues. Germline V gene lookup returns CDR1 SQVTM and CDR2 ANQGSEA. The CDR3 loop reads CSVEGTSGSVQNEQFF.

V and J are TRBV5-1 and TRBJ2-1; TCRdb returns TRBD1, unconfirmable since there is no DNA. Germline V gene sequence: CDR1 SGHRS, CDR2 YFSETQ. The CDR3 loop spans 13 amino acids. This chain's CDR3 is CASSGQGINEQFF.

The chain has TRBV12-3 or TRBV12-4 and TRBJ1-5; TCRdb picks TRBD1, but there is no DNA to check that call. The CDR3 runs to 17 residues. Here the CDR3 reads CASSPSLTGMGNQPQHF.

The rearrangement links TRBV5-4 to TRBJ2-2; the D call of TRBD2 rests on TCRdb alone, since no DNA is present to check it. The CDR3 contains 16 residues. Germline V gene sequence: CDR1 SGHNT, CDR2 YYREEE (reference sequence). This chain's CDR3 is CASSYISGRIGGELFF.